These 26 T cell receptor beta chains were sequenced from one sample in a study of blood T cells in healthy people across ages. The authors ran a second PCR of 7 to 11 cycles using a sample-barcoded 5' primer and a J-beta primer mix. Via MiXCR, TCRdb re-called the 5' RACE reads, giving one row per CDR3 protein. This table holds approximately 1.5 million distinct CDR3 sequences, approximately 32% found once. Sequencing was done on a sample of blood. The receptor source for this set is a woman under 40 in good health.

In the case of this clonotype: A much larger clone differs from this one at a single base, so this may be a read error. The V call is TRBV20-1, the J call TRBJ2-3, with D unclear. CDR1 and CDR2 from the germline V gene are DFQATT and SNEGSKA (reference sequence). V shed 8 bases and J shed 1 base, with 16 bases lying between them. CDR3 length equals 14 residues. The CDR3 DNA follows: TGCAGTTCTCCCCGAGACGCCGGCACAGATACGCAGTATTTT. Translating gives CSSPRDAGTDTQYF.

The rearrangement uses TRBV5-1 and TRBJ2-1; 8 positions agree with TRBD1. CDR1 and CDR2 from the germline V gene are SGHRS and YFSETQ. The CDR3 totals 15 residues. The V gene end was trimmed by 4 bases and the J gene end by 8 bases; junction bases not matched to a gene: 11. CDR3 DNA sequence: TGCGCCAGCAGCCCTGGACAGGGTGGTCTACATGAGCAGTTCTTC. Encoded protein: CASSPGQGGLHEQFF.

With respect to this clonotype: The junction does not match germline at one end; this may be a read error. The rearrangement uses TRBV27 and TRBJ2-5; D unresolved. The J call is doubtful: the DNA matches TRBJ2-7 better. CDR3 size: 12 residues. Germline CDR1 MNHEY, CDR2 SMNVEV (reference sequence). The CDR3 protein is CASGFLGYEQYF. In DNA form, the CDR3 reads TGTGCCAGCGGTTTCCTAGGGTACGAGCAGTACTTC.

The V call is TRBV3-1, the J call TRBJ2-7; possible D gene TRBD2, 5 bases. This CDR3 has 14 residues. CDR1 and CDR2 from the germline V gene are LGHDT and YNNKEL (reference sequence). V was clipped by 11 bases and J by 1 base, with 18 bases between them. The CDR3 coding sequence is TGTGCCGGGCGGCGGGCGCGGTTATCCTACGAGCAGTACTTC. Protein: CAGRRARLSYEQYF.

The chain has TRBV30 and TRBJ1-1; unclear D gene. The CDR3 extends over 13 amino acids. Trimming cost V 2 bases and J 1 base, with 8 bases left between them. Germline CDR1 reads GTSNPN; CDR2 reads SVGIG (reference sequence). CDR3 DNA: TGTGCCTGGAGTAAACAAAAGAACACTGAAGCTTTCTTT. This codes for CAWSKQKNTEAFF.

The chain couples TRBV5-5 to TRBJ2-1; 7 bases are shared with TRBD1. The CDR3 extends over 15 amino acids. V trimming: 3 bases; J trimming: 1 base; junction bases outside the gene matches: 4. Per germline, CDR1 SGHKS and CDR2 YYEKEE (reference sequence). CDR3 residues: CASSSHRGSYNEQFF. As DNA, the CDR3 is TGTGCCAGCAGCTCCCACAGGGGTTCCTACAATGAGCAGTTCTTC. The variable domain in full, with the rest retrieved from reference TRBV5-5 and TRBJ2-1, is DAGVTQSPTHLIKTRGQQVTLRCSPISGHKSVSWYQQVLGQGPQFIFQYYEKEERGRGNFPDRFSARQFPNYSSELNVNALLLGDSALYLCASSSHRGSYNEQFFGPGTRLTVL.

The rearrangement links TRBV6-7 to TRBJ2-1, with D possibly being TRBD2 (7 bases). TRBV6-7 falls under the ORF class, with uncertain function. Trimming stripped 7 bases from V and 0 bases from J, with 31 bases between. CDR3 length: 21 residues. In DNA form, the CDR3 reads TGTGCCAGCACCCTAGGGGGGGAGGCGTATTTTCCCCTCGGCTCCTACAATGAGCAGTTCTTC. Protein product: CASTLGGEAYFPLGSYNEQFF.

In this sample, this clonotype turned up a few times. This rearrangement joins TRBV15 to TRBJ1-5; a weak D match, TRBD1 (5 bases). The CDR3 sequence is 13 residues long. Trimming cost V 8 bases and J 1 base, with 9 bases left between them. Per the germline V gene, CDR1 is LNHNV and CDR2 is YYDKDF (reference sequence). CDR3 coding DNA: TGTGCCACCCGTCGGGACAGCAATCAGCCCCAGCATTTT. Its translation: CATRRDSNQPQHF.

With regard to this clonotype: At one of its ends the junction is not consistent with the germline gene, which may arise from a read error. The chain uses TRBV28 and TRBJ1-2; D not resolved. The CDR3 has 12 residues. Germline V gene lookup returns CDR1 MDHEN and CDR2 SYDVKM. Here the CDR3 reads CAGSGVPGGYTF. Here the CDR3 DNA reads TGTGCCGGCAGCGGGGTGCCGGGAGGCTACACCTTC.

This clonotype has only a few counts. This rearrangement joins TRBV20-1 to TRBJ2-5; 10 bases are a match to TRBD1. Per the germline V gene, CDR1 is DFQATT and CDR2 is SNEGSKA (reference sequence). V trimming: 3 bases; J trimming: 4 bases; junction bases outside the gene matches: 8. The CDR3 extends over 15 amino acids. CDR3 in DNA: TGCAGTGCTAGGCCGGGACAGGGGTTGCTAGAGACCCAGTACTTC. This gives the protein CSARPGQGLLETQYF.

J is TRBJ1-1 and V is TRBV12-3 or TRBV12-4, with 7 bases identical to TRBD1. The trim removed 6 bases at V and 5 bases at J, leaving 9 bases unmatched. The length of the CDR3 is 14 residues. CDR3 protein: CASRTGTVGTEAFF. CDR3 DNA: TGTGCCAGCAGAACCGGGACAGTGGGGACTGAAGCTTTCTTT.

This clonotype was recorded a few times. The chain links TRBV7-9 to TRBJ1-4; weak D call: TRBD1 (5 bases). CDR3 length: 15 residues. Germline V gene lookup returns CDR1 SEHNR and CDR2 FQNEAQ (reference sequence). With 5 bases removed from V and 5 bases from J, the gap between germline ends came to 15 bases. CDR3: CASSGGDSPNEKLFF. CDR3 DNA: TGTGCCAGCAGCGGGGGAGACAGCCCGAATGAAAAACTGTTTTTT.

This clonotype was recorded a few times. This sequence joins TRBV10-2 and TRBJ1-6, with D hard to call. Germline-derived CDR1 and CDR2 are WSHSY and SAAADI. The CDR3 has 17 amino acids. V gave up 3 bases and J gave up 2 bases, with 14 bases separating them. The CDR3 sequence is CASSERSSVTYNSPLHF. In DNA form, the CDR3 reads TGCGCCAGCAGTGAACGCAGCTCGGTAACCTATAATTCACCCCTCCACTTT.

The chain uses TRBV10-3 and TRBJ1-4; D unclear. Per the germline V gene, CDR1 is ENHRY and CDR2 is SYGVKD. The V end lost 3 bases, the J end lost 0 bases, and 11 bases lay between the germline ends. CDR3 size: 16 residues. CDR3 bases: TGTGCCATCAGTGAACGTCTAGTTGCAACTAATGAAAAACTGTTTTTT. Translated, it gives CAISERLVATNEKLFF.

The rearrangement uses TRBV4-1 and TRBJ1-1; D is ambiguous. Germline CDR1 is MGHRA and CDR2 is YSYEKL. The CDR3 runs 13 residues. With 1 base removed from V and 2 bases from J, the gap between germline ends came to 5 bases. DNA for the CDR3: TGCGCCAGCAGCCAAGGAGATAACACTGAAGCTTTCTTT. Translated, it gives CASSQGDNTEAFF.

This clonotype appeared a few times. The chain uses TRBV20-1 and TRBJ2-1; 13 nucleotides agree with TRBD2. The V segment lost 6 bases and the J segment 8 bases; nucleotides outside the gene matches: 10. CDR3 length equals 15 residues. The germline CDR1 and CDR2 sequences are DFQATT and SNEGSKA (reference sequence). The CDR3 is CSAYQTSGGPDEQFF. The CDR3 DNA follows: TGCAGTGCCTACCAGACTAGCGGGGGGCCGGATGAGCAGTTCTTC.

The gene calls are TRBV12-3 or TRBV12-4 and TRBJ2-1; tentative D call: TRBD2 (7 bases). The CDR3 extends over 15 amino acids. V was trimmed by 7 bases and J by 6 bases, leaving 19 bases between them. The CDR3 loop reads CASTWDGGLFNEQFF. Written as DNA, the CDR3 is TGTGCCAGCACCTGGGACGGGGGGCTTTTCAATGAGCAGTTCTTC.

The V gene is TRBV20-1, the J gene TRBJ2-7, with D possibly matching TRBD1 (7 bases). In germline, CDR1 is DFQATT, CDR2 SNEGSKA (reference sequence). Trimming pared 6 bases from V and 0 bases from J, leaving 21 bases between. This CDR3 is 16 amino acids long. CDR3: CSAPSWGQGGSYEQYF. Here the CDR3 DNA reads TGCAGTGCCCCATCCTGGGGCCAGGGGGGCTCCTACGAGCAGTACTTC.

The gene calls are TRBV28 and TRBJ2-2; 9 bases align to TRBD2. J was trimmed by 4 bases and V by 5 bases; bases with no gene match: 5. CDR3 length: 15 amino acids. Germline V gives CDR1 MDHEN, CDR2 SYDVKM. CDR3 nucleotides: TGTGCCAGCAGTCTAGCGGGGTTGGGCACCGGGGAGCTGTTTTTT. It codes for CASSLAGLGTGELFF.

This clonotype was seen only a few times. This chain joins TRBV20-1 and TRBJ2-7; possibly TRBD2 for D (6 bases). The DNA end lines up better with TRBJ2-4; the J call may be wrong. The CDR3 extends over 12 amino acids. Germline values: CDR1 DFQATT, CDR2 SNEGSKA (reference sequence). This CDR3 reads CSAEGGENIQYF. Here the CDR3 DNA reads TGCAGTGCTGAAGGCGGGGAAAACATTCAGTACTTC.

The rearrangement uses TRBV27 and TRBJ2-1, with 11 positions matching TRBD2. Germline CDR1 reads MNHEY; CDR2 reads SMNVEV (reference sequence). With 10 bases clipped from V and 4 bases from J, the junction kept 9 bases outside the gene matches. The CDR3 is 15 residues long. This chain's CDR3 is CATNPGTSGYNEQFF. As DNA, the CDR3 is TGTGCCACTAACCCCGGGACTAGCGGTTACAATGAGCAGTTCTTC.

In its sample, this clonotype was seen once. A much larger clone differs from this one at a single base, so this may be a read error. CDR3 nucleotides: TGCAGTGCTGGAGATTTGTATGCGTTCGGAGATACGCAGTATTTT. This translates into CSAGDLYAFGDTQYF. This chain uses TRBV20-1 with TRBJ2-3; D unclear. There are 15 residues in the CDR3. Germline assignment: CDR1 DFQATT and CDR2 SNEGSKA (reference sequence).

This clonotype occurred a few times. This chain joins TRBV6-5 and TRBJ2-5; TRBD1 matches at 7 bases. With 2 bases clipped from V and 2 bases from J, the junction kept 5 bases outside the gene matches. Germline V CDR1 and CDR2: MNHEY, SVGAGI. The CDR3 has 15 residues. Here the CDR3 DNA reads TGTGCCAGCAGTTACGCGCCGGGACAGCAAGAGACCCAGTACTTC. As protein: CASSYAPGQQETQYF.

A word on this clonotype: Compared with germline, one end of the junction differs, possibly owing to a read error. The V gene is TRBV13, the J gene TRBJ2-5, with TRBD2 matching over 9 bases. CDR3 size: 15 residues. Germline V lookup: CDR1 PRHDT, CDR2 FYEKMQ (reference sequence). CDR3 protein: CASNLVAGGSETQYF. The CDR3 nucleotides are TGTGCCAGCAACTTAGTTGCGGGAGGGTCCGAGACCCAGTACTTC.

The rearrangement links TRBV1 to TRBJ2-3; the table's TRBD2 call for D was not verified on the DNA. TRBV1 is a recognized pseudogene. The CDR3 runs to 15 residues. The CDR3 here is CTSSQTSGGTDTQYF. The DNA for the CDR3 is TGCACCAGCAGCCAAACTAGCGGGGGGACGGATACGCAGTATTTT.

As regards this clonotype: A much larger clone sits a single nucleotide away, making a read error possible. The chain joins TRBV5-1 to TRBJ2-1, with no clear D. The CDR3 extends over 13 amino acids. Germline CDR1 and CDR2: SGHRS and YFSETQ. Deletions cut 4 bases from V and 6 bases from J, with 11 bases between. The DNA of the CDR3 is TGCGCCAGCAGCACGGCGGCTACCAATGAGCAGTTCTTC. Protein product: CASSTAATNEQFF.